The clone carrying this TCR beta chain has just a few counts. The antigen is not known. Constant-segment-primed 5'RACE gave TCR alpha and TCR beta cDNA libraries with sample barcodes and UMIs. TCRdb itself ran the 5' RACE reads through MiXCR, one entry per CDR3 protein. The top ten clones hold roughly 14% of a sample with roughly 320,000 distinct CDR3 sequences, under 30% of them seen once. This record comes from a study of T-cell memory formation after mild COVID-19. Study-level findings and limits: Those CD4+ clones that contracted were mainly in CM and EM (CD8+ ones in EMRA). Some SARS-CoV-2-responding clones were already detected in memory before infection.

Germline values: CDR1 SEHNR, CDR2 FQNEAQ (reference sequence). V lost 5 bases and J lost 1, with 12 bases in between. The CDR3 extends over 15 amino acids. Source material: PBMCs or a T cell subset sorted from them (not recorded which). V and J are TRBV7-9 and TRBJ2-1; D might be TRBD1 (6 bases). This sequence originates from an adult woman who had mild COVID-19 (a few samples of this study predate the infection). Cell type and time point are not known. The CDR3 DNA is TGTGCCAGCAGCCCACAGGGTGGGTCCTACAATGAGCAGTTCTTC. This gives the protein CASSPQGGSYNEQFF.